The T cell receptor (beta chain) described here comes from a study of T cell changes during pregnancy in multiple sclerosis. Clones were sequenced by immunoSEQ multiplex PCR, and TCRdb holds only the in-frame ones, with some missing. The sample lists 79,000 or so clones, 80% to 95% occurring once. Trimming took 4 bases from V and 5 from J; bases not matched to a gene: 13. The CDR3 totals 16 residues. Germline CDR1 and CDR2: SGHRS and YFSETQ. The sequence was collected from a female donor in good health, enrolled as a control in a pregnancy study. The chain couples TRBV5-1 to TRBJ1-1, with 8 bases lining up with TRBD1. The material sequenced was peripheral blood, taken in the first trimester of pregnancy. CDR3 region: CASSPIWTGKETEAFF. Written as DNA, the CDR3 is TGCGCCAGCAGCCCTATATGGACAGGGAAGGAGACTGAAGCTTTCTTT.